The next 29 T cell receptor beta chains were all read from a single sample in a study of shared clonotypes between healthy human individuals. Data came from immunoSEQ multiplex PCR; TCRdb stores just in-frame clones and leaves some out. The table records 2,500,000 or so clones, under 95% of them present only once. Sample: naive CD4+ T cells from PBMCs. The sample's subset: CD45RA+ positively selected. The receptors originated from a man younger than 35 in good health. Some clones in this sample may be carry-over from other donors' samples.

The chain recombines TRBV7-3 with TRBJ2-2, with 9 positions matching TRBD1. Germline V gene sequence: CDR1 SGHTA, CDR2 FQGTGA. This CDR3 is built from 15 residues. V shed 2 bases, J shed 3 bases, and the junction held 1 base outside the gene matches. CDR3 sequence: CASSLGDRDTGELFF. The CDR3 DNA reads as TGTGCCAGCAGCTTAGGGGACAGGGACACCGGGGAGCTGTTTTTT. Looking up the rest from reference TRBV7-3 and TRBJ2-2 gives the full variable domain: GAGVSQTPSNKVTEKGKYVELRCDPISGHTALYWYRQSLGQGPEFLIYFQGTGAADDSGLPNDRFFAVRPEGSVSTLKIQRTERGDSAVYLCASSLGDRDTGELFFGEGSRLTVL.

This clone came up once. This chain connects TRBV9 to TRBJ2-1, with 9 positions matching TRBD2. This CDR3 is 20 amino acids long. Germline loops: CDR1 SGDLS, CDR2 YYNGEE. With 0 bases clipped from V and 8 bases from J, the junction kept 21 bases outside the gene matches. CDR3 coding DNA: TGTGCCAGCAGCGTAGGGCGGGAGGGCCGAAGGTTTTGGGAGCTTGATGAGCAGTTCTTC. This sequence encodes CASSVGREGRRFWELDEQFF.

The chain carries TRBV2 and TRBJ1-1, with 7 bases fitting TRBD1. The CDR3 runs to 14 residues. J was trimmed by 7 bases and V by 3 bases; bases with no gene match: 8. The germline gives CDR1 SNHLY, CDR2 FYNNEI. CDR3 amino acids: CASSETGSVGEAFF. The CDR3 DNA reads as TGTGCCAGCAGTGAGACAGGGTCCGTCGGTGAAGCTTTCTTT.

CDR3 loop: CASLRQSLTEAFF. The DNA for the CDR3 is TGTGCCTCGCTAAGACAGAGCTTAACTGAAGCTTTCTTT. V and J are TRBV19 and TRBJ1-1; the D gene is possibly TRBD1 (5 bases). The CDR3 extends over 13 amino acids. From germline, CDR1 is LNHDA and CDR2 SQIVND (reference sequence). V lost 11 bases to trimming and J lost 5 bases, with 18 bases between them.

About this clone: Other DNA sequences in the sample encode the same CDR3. The CDR3 nucleotides read TGTGCCAGCAGCCGGGAAGAGACCCAGTACTTC. It encodes CASSREETQYF. This chain connects TRBV5-6 to TRBJ2-5; D unclear. From germline, CDR1 is SGHDT and CDR2 YYEEEE. The CDR3 is made up of 11 amino acids. V gave up 4 bases and J gave up 3 bases, with 4 bases separating them.

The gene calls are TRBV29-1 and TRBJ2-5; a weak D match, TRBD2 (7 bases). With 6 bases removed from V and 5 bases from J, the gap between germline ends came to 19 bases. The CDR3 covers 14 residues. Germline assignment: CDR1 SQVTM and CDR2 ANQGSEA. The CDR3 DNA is TGCAGCGTGGACACAGCGGGAAGGGGGGAGACCCAGTACTTC. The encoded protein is CSVDTAGRGETQYF.

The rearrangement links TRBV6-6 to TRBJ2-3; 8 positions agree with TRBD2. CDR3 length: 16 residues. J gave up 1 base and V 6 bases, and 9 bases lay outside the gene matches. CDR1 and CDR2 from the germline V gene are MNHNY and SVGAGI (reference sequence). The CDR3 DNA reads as TGTGCCAGCAGCTCCCGGGGGGGGGCAGGCACAGATACGCAGTATTTT. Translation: CASSSRGGAGTDTQYF.

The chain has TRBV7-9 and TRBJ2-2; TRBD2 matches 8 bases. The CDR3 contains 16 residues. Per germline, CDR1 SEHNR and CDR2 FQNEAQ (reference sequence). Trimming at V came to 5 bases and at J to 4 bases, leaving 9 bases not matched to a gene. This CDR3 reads CASSPRLASATGELFF. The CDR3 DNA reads TGTGCCAGCAGCCCCCGACTAGCGAGCGCCACCGGGGAGCTGTTTTTT.

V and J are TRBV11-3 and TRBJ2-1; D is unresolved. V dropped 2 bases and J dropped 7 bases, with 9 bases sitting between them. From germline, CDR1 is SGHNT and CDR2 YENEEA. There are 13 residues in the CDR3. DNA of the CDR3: TGTGCCAGCAGCTTATTACTTTCTAATGAGCAGTTCTTC. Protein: CASSLLLSNEQFF.

The CDR3 bases are TGTGCCAGCTCACCGGGACTAAAAGATGAGCAGTTCTTC. This translates into CASSPGLKDEQFF. The chain couples TRBV18 to TRBJ2-1, with 7 bases aligning to TRBD2. Germline V gene sequence: CDR1 KGHSH, CDR2 LQKENI. This CDR3 comprises 13 residues. The V segment lost 3 bases and the J segment 8 bases; nucleotides outside the gene matches: 4.

Written as DNA, the CDR3 is TGCAGCGTTGTTGGACTTACGGGGGCAAACCCGGATACGCAGTATTTT. Amino acid sequence: CSVVGLTGANPDTQYF. The chain has TRBV29-1 and TRBJ2-3; D is tentatively TRBD1 or TRBD2 (6 bases each). Per germline, CDR1 SQVTM and CDR2 ANQGSEA. The CDR3 covers 16 residues. V shed 4 bases and J shed 6 bases, with 23 bases lying between them.

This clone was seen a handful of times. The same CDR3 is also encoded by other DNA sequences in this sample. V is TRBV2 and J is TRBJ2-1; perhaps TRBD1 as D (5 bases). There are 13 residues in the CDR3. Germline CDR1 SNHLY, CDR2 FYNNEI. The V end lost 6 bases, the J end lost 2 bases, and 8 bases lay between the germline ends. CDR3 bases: TGTGCCAGCAGCTGGGGCGCCTACAATGAGCAGTTCTTC. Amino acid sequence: CASSWGAYNEQFF.

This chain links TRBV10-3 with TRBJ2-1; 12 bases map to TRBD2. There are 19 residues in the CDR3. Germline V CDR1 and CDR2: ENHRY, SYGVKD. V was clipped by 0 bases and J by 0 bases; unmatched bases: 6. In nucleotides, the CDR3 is TGTGCCATCAGTGAGTCACCGGGACTAGCGGGCAGCTCCTACAATGAGCAGTTCTTC. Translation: CAISESPGLAGSSYNEQFF.

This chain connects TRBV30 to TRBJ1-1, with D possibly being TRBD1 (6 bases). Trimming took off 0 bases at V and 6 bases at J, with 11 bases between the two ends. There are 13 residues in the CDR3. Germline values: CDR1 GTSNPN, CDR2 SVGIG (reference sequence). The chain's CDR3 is CAWSVQGKAEAFF. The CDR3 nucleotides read TGTGCCTGGAGTGTACAGGGAAAGGCTGAAGCTTTCTTT.

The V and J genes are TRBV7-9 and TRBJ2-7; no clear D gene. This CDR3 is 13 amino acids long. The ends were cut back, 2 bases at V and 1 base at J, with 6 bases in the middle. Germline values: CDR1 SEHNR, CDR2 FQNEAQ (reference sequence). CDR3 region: CASSLNSSYEQYF. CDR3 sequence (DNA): TGTGCCAGCAGCTTAAACAGTTCCTACGAGCAGTACTTC.

CDR3 region: CASSVLSGLDNEQFF. The CDR3 nucleotides read TGTGCCAGCAGCGTTCTATCGGGACTAGACAATGAGCAGTTCTTC. The chain couples TRBV9 to TRBJ2-1, with 8 bases aligning to TRBD2. There are 15 residues in the CDR3. Looked up from germline, CDR1 is SGDLS and CDR2 is YYNGEE. Trimming took 2 bases from V and 5 from J; bases not matched to a gene: 6.

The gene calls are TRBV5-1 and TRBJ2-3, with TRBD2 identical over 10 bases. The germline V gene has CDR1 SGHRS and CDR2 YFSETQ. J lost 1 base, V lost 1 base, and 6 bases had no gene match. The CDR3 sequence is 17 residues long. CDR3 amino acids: CASSLRTSGIGTDTQYF. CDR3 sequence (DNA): TGCGCCAGCAGCTTGCGGACTAGCGGTATCGGCACAGATACGCAGTATTTT.

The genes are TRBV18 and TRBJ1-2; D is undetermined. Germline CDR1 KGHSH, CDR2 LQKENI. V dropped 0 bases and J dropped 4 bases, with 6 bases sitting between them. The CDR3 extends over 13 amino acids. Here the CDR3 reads CASSPPGPYGYTF. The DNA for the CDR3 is TGTGCCAGCTCACCACCAGGGCCCTATGGCTACACCTTC. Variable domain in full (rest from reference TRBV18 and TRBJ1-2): NAGVMQNPRHLVRRRGQEARLRCSPMKGHSHVYWYRQLPEEGLKFMVYLQKENIIDESGMPKERFSAEFPKEGPSILRIQQVVRGDSAAYFCASSPPGPYGYTFGSGTRLTVV.

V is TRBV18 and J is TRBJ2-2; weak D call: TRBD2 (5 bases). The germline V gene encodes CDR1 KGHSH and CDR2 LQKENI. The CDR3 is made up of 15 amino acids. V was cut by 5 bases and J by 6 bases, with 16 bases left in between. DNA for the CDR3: TGTGCCAGCTCAACCGGATCCAGCGGCGCCGGGGAGCTGTTTTTT. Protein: CASSTGSSGAGELFF.

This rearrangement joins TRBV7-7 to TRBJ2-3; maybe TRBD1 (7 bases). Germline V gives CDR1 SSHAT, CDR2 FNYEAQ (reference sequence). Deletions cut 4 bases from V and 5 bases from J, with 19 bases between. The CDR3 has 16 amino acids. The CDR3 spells CASSSQGGLTGDTQYF. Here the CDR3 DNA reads TGTGCCAGCAGCTCTCAGGGGGGCCTTACCGGAGATACGCAGTATTTT. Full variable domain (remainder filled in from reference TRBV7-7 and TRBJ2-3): GAGVSQSPRYKVTKRGQDVTLRCDPISSHATLYWYQQALGQGPEFLTYFNYEAQPDKSGLPSDRFSAERPEGSISTLTIQRTEQRDSAMYRCASSSQGGLTGDTQYFGPGTRLTVL.

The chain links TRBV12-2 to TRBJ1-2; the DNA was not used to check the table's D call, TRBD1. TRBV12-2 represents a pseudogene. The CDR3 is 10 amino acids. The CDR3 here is CASRAQGYTF. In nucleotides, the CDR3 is TGTGCAAGTCGCGCCCAGGGCTACACCTTC.

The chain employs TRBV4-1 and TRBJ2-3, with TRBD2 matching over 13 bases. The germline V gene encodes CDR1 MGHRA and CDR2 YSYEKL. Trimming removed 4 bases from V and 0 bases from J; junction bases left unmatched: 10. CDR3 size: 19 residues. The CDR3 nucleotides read TGCGCCAGCAGCCGTACAAGGACTAGCGGGGGCCGCAGCACAGATACGCAGTATTTT. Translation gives CASSRTRTSGGRSTDTQYF.

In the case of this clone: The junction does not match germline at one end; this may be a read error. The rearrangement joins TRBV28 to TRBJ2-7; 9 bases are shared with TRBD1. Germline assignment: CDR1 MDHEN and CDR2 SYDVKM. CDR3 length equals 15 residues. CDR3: CAGSLPQGARHEQYF. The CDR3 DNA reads TGTGCCGGCAGTTTACCACAGGGGGCTAGACACGAGCAGTACTTC.

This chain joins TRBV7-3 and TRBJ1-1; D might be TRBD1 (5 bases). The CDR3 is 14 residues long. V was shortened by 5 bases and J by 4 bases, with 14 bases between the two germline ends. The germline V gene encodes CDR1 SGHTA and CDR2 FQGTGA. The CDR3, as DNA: TGTGCCAGCAGCGCCAGGGCCGGGGCCACTGAAGCTTTCTTT. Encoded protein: CASSARAGATEAFF. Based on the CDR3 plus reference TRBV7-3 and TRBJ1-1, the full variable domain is GAGVSQTPSNKVTEKGKYVELRCDPISGHTALYWYRQSLGQGPEFLIYFQGTGAADDSGLPNDRFFAVRPEGSVSTLKIQRTERGDSAVYLCASSARAGATEAFFGQGTRLTVV.

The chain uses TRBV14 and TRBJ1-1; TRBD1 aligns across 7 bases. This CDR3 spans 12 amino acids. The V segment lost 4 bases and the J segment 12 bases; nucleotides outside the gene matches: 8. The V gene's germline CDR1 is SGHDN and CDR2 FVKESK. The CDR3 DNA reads TGTGCCAGCAGCCGTAATGCAGGGGGAACTTTCTTT. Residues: CASSRNAGGTFF.

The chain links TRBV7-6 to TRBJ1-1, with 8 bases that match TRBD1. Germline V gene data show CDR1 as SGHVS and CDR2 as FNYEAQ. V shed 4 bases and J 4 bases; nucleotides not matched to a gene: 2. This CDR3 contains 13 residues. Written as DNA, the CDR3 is TGTGCCAGCAGCTCGGACAGGGCCACTGAAGCTTTCTTT. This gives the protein CASSSDRATEAFF.

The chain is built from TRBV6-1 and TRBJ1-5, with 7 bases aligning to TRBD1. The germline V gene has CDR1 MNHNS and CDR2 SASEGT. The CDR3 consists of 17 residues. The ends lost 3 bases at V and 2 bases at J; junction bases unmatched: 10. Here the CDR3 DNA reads TGTGCCAGCAGTGACCGGGGACAGACTTTCGGCAATCAGCCCCAGCATTTT. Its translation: CASSDRGQTFGNQPQHF.

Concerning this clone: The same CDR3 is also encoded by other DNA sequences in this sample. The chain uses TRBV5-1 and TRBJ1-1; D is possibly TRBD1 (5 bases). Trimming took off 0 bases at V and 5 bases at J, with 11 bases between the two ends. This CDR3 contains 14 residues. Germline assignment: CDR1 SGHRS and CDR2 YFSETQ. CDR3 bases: TGCGCCAGCAGCTTGGCCGGGGGAGGGACTGAAGCTTTCTTT. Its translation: CASSLAGGGTEAFF.

The CDR3 nucleotides are TGTGCCACGCAGTTATACAGGGGGGACACTGAAGCTTTCTTT. Translated: CATQLYRGDTEAFF. J is TRBJ1-1 and V is TRBV6-1, with 8 bases aligning to TRBD1. Germline CDR1 is MNHNS and CDR2 is SASEGT. V shed 10 bases, J shed 3 bases, and the junction held 10 bases outside the gene matches. CDR3 length: 14 residues.